The TCR beta chain described here comes from a study of cytomegalovirus exposure and HLA in healthy donors. Germline V gene lookup returns CDR1 SGHTA and CDR2 FQGNSA. Trimming pared 5 bases from V and 6 bases from J, leaving 8 bases between. The CDR3 length is 12 residues. PCR used 60 Vbeta primers and 13 Jbeta primers. Here immunoSEQ multiplex PCR was the method, and the copy in TCRdb shows in-frame clones only, minus some. This sample carries about 130,000 clones, less than 85% of them seen once, and the ten largest clones take 3% to 4%. Study results and caveats: Information on immune exposure was restricted to one variable (CMV serostatus). By a later analysis, the bulk of CMV-associated TCR beta chains appeared HLA-restricted.

Concerning this clone itself: Its antigen is unidentified.

The sequence derives from a male donor in good health and CMV-seronegative. The sequenced sample was PBMCs. The chain couples TRBV7-2 to TRBJ2-1; possible D gene TRBD2, 6 bases. Here the CDR3 reads CASSHGGNEQFF. CDR3 bases: TGTGCCAGCAGCCACGGGGGCAATGAGCAGTTCTTC.